The sequence of this T cell receptor (beta chain) was determined in a study of T cell repertoires in cytomegalovirus infection. Whole-study context: It was the public TCR beta signatures that indicated both CMV infection and matching HLA type.

Study-wide results and limits: The response measured ex vivo was dominated by TCR beta clonotypes (HLA-C-restricted and CMV-specific). Cumulative frequency (of public TCR beta family members) identified carriers of CMV plus the relevant HLA.

This clonotype was counted between two and nine times. As yet, its antigen is unknown. TCRdb fed the reads into MiXCR, producing one record per CDR3 protein. The sample records roughly 720,000 distinct CDR3 sequences, roughly 36% being singletons. Source material: PBMCs. This TCR was recovered from a human donor in good health (CMV status not recorded). Some clones in this sample may be carry-over from other donors' samples.

CDR3 in amino acids: CASSLFGRGQGNQPQHF. The CDR3 DNA is TGTGCCAGCAGCTTATTTGGGCGAGGACAGGGTAATCAGCCCCAGCATTTT. This chain uses TRBV7-2 with TRBJ1-5; 8 bases are shared with TRBD1. After removal of 2 bases from V and 4 bases from J, the junction contained 10 bases not matched to a gene. The CDR3 sequence is 17 residues long. In germline, CDR1 is SGHTA, CDR2 FQGNSA.